A single TCR beta chain is shown here with its context. This entry comes from a study of blood T cell repertoires in COVID-19. Study summary: Samples taken during acute and convalescent COVID-19 were collected in the United States, Italy and Spain. PBMCs, B-cell-depleted T cells, or T cells were the source of the cDNA or gDNA that made up the material.

TCRdb's copy holds only in-frame clones and misses some; the assay was immunoSEQ multiplex PCR. The profile shows 50,000 or so clones, 80% to 85% of them singletons. CDR1 is LNHDA and CDR2 is SQIVND in the germline V gene (reference sequence). V shed 2 bases and J 5 bases; nucleotides not matched to a gene: 7. This CDR3 region has 15 residues. Material: peripheral blood. This sequence joins TRBV19 and TRBJ1-1; 8 bases fit TRBD1. This receptor was taken from a man aged 50-60 years with acute or convalescent COVID-19. The CDR3 DNA is TGTGCCAGTAGTATAAGAACAGGGGGGTTGACTGAAGCTTTCTTT. Its translation: CASSIRTGGLTEAFF.